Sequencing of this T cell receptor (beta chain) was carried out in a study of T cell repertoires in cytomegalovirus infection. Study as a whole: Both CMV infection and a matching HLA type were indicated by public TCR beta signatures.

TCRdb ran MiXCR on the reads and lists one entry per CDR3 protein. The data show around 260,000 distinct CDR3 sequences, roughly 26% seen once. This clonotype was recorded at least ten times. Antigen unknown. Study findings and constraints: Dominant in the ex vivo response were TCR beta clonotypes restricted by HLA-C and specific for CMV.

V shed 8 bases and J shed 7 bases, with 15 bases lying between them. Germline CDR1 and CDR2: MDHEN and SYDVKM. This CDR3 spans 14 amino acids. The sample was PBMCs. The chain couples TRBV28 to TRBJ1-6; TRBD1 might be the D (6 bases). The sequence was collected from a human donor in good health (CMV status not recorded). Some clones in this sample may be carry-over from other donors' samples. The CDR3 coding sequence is TGTGCCAGCTTAGAACAGGGAGGAAATTCACCCCTCCACTTT. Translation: CASLEQGGNSPLHF.